This T cell receptor beta chain was sequenced in a study of shared clonotypes between healthy human individuals. As for the study in general: For every donor, three CD4 naive, three CD4 memory, two CD8 naive and one CD8 memory plates were used.

This table comes from immunoSEQ multiplex PCR, and its TCRdb copy is limited to in-frame clones, with some not included. The sample yields fewer than 1.4 million clones, around 82% seen once. The donors, healthy adults who were HIV-negative, had experienced no recent acute infections or vaccinations. Source material: memory CD4+ T cells from PBMCs. Stated subset: CD45RA-negative fraction. The receptor's source is a man aged 18 to 35 in good health. Some clones in this sample may be carry-over from other donors' samples.

The CDR3 is CASSRTGDGSGNTIYF. CDR3 sequence (DNA): TGTGCCAGCAGTAGGACAGGGGATGGGTCTGGAAACACCATATATTTT. This rearrangement joins TRBV6-6 to TRBJ1-3; 9 nucleotides line up with TRBD1. CDR1 and CDR2 from the germline V gene are MNHNY and SVGAGI (reference sequence). The CDR3 has 16 residues. Trimming at V came to 5 bases and at J to 1 base, leaving 6 bases not matched to a gene.